The entry below describes one T cell receptor (beta chain). The antigen remains unidentified. These data belong to a study of cytomegalovirus exposure and HLA in healthy donors. Vbeta (60) and Jbeta (13) primers were used in the PCR. Clones were read by immunoSEQ multiplex PCR, and TCRdb kept only the in-frame ones, dropping some. The table includes roughly 200,000 clones, about four fifths detected once. Germline V gene data show CDR1 as SGHRS and CDR2 as YFSETQ. The CDR3 is 15 residues long. J lost 6 bases, V lost 5 bases, and 7 bases had no gene match. General observations from the study: The study flagged roughly 160 TCR beta chains as cytomegalovirus-associated.

The sequencing input was PBMCs. J is TRBJ1-6 and V is TRBV5-1; 8 nucleotides match TRBD1. The clonotype originates from a man aged 50 or older in good health and CMV-seronegative. The CDR3, as DNA: TGCGCCAGCAGTTCAGGCGGACAGGGTAATTCACCCCTCCACTTT. The encoded protein is CASSSGGQGNSPLHF.